The clone carrying this T cell receptor beta chain was counted many times. Its antigen is still unknown. The data stem from a study of T cell repertoires in cytomegalovirus infection. Study overall: Signatures in public TCR beta sequences pointed to both CMV infection and matching HLA type.

TCRdb analysed the reads with MiXCR anew, one entry per CDR3 protein. The sample has almost 550,000 distinct CDR3 sequences; approximately 15% are singletons. The V end was cut by 3 bases, the J end by 7 bases, with 4 bases between. CDR1 MNHNS and CDR2 SASEGT come from the germline V gene. This CDR3 region has 11 residues. Study findings and constraints: CMV-specific TCR beta clonotypes restricted by HLA-C were the ones dominating the ex vivo response. Carriers of CMV plus the relevant HLA were identified by cumulative public TCR beta family frequency.

V and J are TRBV6-1 and TRBJ1-5, with D hard to call. The TCR was taken from a human donor in good health (CMV status not recorded). Some clones in this sample may be carry-over from other donors' samples. Sequencing input: CD8+ T cells from PBMCs. CDR3 DNA: TGTGCCAGCAGTGACGGGCAGCCCCAGCATTTT. It codes for CASSDGQPQHF.